Presented here are 4 T cell receptor beta chains from one specimen sequenced in a study of blood T cell repertoires in COVID-19 (dated by TCRdb to 2020 to 2021). Receptor libraries were prepared by the immunoSEQ multiplex PCR assay. Sourced from immuneACCESS, this table was stored by TCRdb with only in-frame sequences that have V and J called. A share of the clones is absent; for the studies checked, an unresolved V gene accounts for under half, and the remainder has no known explanation. Across this sample there are 130,000 to 150,000 clones, with under 80% seen only once. Clones ranked in the top ten supply over 10% of the sample. Sequencing was done on a sample of peripheral blood. These receptor sequences come from a man older than 75 with acute or convalescent COVID-19.

This clone showed up just once. CDR3 sequence reads: CASRERSSGNTIYF. The DNA of the CDR3 is TGTGCCAGCAGAGAGAGGAGCTCTGGAAACACCATATATTTT. The V call is TRBV6-6, the J call TRBJ1-3; no firm D call. V lost 6 bases and J 0 bases, leaving 9 bases between the germline ends. The V gene's germline CDR1 is MNHNY and CDR2 SVGAGI (reference sequence). CDR3 size: 14 residues.

The chain couples TRBV4-3 to TRBJ1-4; D is ambiguous. V was trimmed by 3 bases and J by 0 bases, leaving 5 bases between them. Germline V gene lookup returns CDR1 LGHNA and CDR2 YSLEER. The CDR3 consists of 14 residues. The CDR3 DNA is TGCGCCAGCAGCCAGACATCAACTAATGAAAAACTGTTTTTT. Protein: CASSQTSTNEKLFF.

This chain joins TRBV4-1 and TRBJ2-7; 8 bases agree with TRBD2. This CDR3 spans 16 amino acids. Germline CDR1 is MGHRA and CDR2 is YSYEKL. Trimming cost V 1 base and J 2 bases; bases outside gene matches: 7. The CDR3 sequence is CASSQVPNSGTYEQYF. The DNA of the CDR3 is TGCGCCAGCAGCCAAGTCCCGAATAGCGGGACCTACGAGCAGTACTTC.

CDR3 amino acids: CASSTPRQGAYEQYF. CDR3 DNA: TGTGCCAGCAGTACACCGAGACAGGGGGCCTACGAGCAGTACTTC. This chain joins TRBV6-2 or TRBV6-3 and TRBJ2-7; TRBD1 matches 9 bases. The germline V gene has CDR1 MNHEY and CDR2 SVGEGT. V was pared by 5 bases and J by 2 bases, with 7 bases of the junction left unmatched. The CDR3 is 15 residues long.